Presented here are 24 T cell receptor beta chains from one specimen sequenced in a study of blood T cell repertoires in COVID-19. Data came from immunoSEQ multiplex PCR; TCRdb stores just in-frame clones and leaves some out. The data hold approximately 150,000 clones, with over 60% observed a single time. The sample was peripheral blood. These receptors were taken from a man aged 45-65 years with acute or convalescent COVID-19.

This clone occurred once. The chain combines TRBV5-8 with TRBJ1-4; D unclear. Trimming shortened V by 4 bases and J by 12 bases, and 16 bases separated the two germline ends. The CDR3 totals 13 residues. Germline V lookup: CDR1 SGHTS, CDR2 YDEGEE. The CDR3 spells CASSPDRRRELFF. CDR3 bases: TGTGCCAGCAGCCCAGACCGGAGGCGGGAACTGTTTTTT.

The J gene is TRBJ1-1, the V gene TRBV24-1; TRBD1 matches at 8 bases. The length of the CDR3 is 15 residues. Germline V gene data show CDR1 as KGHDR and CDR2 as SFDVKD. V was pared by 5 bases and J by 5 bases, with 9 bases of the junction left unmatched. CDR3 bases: TGTGCCACCAGTGCCCCCAGGGGGCGAGAAACTGAAGCTTTCTTT. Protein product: CATSAPRGRETEAFF.

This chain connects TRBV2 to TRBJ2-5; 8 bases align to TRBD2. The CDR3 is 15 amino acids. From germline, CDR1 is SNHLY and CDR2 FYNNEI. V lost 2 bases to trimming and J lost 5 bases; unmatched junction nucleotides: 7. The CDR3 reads CASSERSGGQETQYF. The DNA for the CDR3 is TGTGCCAGCAGTGAAAGGTCGGGGGGGCAGGAGACCCAGTACTTC.

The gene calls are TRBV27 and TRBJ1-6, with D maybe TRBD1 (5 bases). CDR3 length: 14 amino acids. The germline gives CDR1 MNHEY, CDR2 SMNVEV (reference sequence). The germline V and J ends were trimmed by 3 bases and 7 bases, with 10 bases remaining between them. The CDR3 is CASSFWWGNSPLHF. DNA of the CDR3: TGTGCCAGCAGTTTTTGGTGGGGCAATTCACCCCTCCACTTT.

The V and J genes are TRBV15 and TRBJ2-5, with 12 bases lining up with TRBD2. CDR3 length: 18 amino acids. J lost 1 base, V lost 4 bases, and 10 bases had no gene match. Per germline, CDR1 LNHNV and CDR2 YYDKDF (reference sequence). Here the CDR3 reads CATSIGRLTSGGQETQYF. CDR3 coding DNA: TGTGCCACCAGCATTGGACGTTTGACTAGCGGGGGCCAAGAGACCCAGTACTTC. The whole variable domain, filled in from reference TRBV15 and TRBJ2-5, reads DAMVIQNPRYQVTQFGKPVTLSCSQTLNHNVMYWYQQKSSQAPKLLFHYYDKDFNNEADTPDNFQSRRPNTSFCFLDIRSPGLGDTAMYLCATSIGRLTSGGQETQYFGPGTRLLVL.

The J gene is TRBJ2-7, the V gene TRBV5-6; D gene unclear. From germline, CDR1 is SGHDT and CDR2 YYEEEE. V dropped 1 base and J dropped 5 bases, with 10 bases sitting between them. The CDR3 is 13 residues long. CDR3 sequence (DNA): TGTGCCAGCAGCTTGACTGCAACCAACGAGCAGTACTTC. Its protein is CASSLTATNEQYF. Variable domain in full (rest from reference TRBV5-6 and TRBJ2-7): DAGVTQSPTHLIKTRGQQVTLRCSPKSGHDTVSWYQQALGQGPQFIFQYYEEEERQRGNFPDRFSGHQFPNYSSELNVNALLLGDSALYLCASSLTATNEQYFGPGTRLTVT.

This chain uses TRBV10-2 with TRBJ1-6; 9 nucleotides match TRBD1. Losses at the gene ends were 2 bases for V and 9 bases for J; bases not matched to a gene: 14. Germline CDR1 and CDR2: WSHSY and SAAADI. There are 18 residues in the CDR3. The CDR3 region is CASSEAGPGTGLGSPLHF. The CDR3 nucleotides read TGCGCCAGCAGTGAGGCGGGTCCCGGGACAGGGTTGGGTTCACCCCTCCACTTT.

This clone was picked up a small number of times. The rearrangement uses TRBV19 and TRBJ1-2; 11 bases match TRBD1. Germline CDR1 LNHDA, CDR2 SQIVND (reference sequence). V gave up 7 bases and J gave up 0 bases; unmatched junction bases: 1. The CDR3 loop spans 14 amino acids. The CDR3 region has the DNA TGTGCCAGTAAGGGACAGGGGGCTAACTATGGCTACACCTTC. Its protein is CASKGQGANYGYTF.

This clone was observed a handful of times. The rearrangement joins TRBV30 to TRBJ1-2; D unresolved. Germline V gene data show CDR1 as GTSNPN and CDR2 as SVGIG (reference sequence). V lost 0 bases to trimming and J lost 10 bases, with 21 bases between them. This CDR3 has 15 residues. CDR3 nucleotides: TGTGCCTGGAGTGTACGTAGAGAACCAACTACGATCTACACCTTC. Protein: CAWSVRREPTTIYTF.

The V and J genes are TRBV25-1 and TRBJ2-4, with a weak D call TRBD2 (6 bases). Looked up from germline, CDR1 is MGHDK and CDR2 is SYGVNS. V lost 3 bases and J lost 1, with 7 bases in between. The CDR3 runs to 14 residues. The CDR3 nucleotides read TGTGCCAGCAGTGATGGGGGGGCCAAAAACATTCAGTACTTC. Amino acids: CASSDGGAKNIQYF.

For the CDR3, the DNA is TGTGCCAGCAGAAACGGGGACAGGGGTACTGAAGCTTTCTTT. Amino acids: CASRNGDRGTEAFF. V gene TRBV4-2 combines with J gene TRBJ1-1; 10 positions match TRBD1. In germline, CDR1 is LGHNA, CDR2 YNFKEQ. The trim removed 6 bases at V and 5 bases at J, leaving 6 bases unmatched. The CDR3 is 14 amino acids.

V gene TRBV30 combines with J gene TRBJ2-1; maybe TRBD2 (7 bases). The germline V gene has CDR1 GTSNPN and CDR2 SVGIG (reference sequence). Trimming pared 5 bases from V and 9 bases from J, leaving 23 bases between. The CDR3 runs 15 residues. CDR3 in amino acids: CAWWEGGDGVGEQFF. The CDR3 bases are TGTGCCTGGTGGGAGGGGGGAGATGGGGTTGGTGAGCAGTTCTTC.

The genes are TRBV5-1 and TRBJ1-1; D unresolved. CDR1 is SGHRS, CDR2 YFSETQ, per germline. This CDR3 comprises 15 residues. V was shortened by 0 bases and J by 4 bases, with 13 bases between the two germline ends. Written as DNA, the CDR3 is TGCGCCAGCAGCTTGGATGGGTTAGCATCCACTGAAGCTTTCTTT. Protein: CASSLDGLASTEAFF. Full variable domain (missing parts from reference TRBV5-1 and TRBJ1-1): KAGVTQTPRYLIKTRGQQVTLSCSPISGHRSVSWYQQTPGQGLQFLFEYFSETQRNKGNFPGRFSGRQFSNSRSEMNVSTLELGDSALYLCASSLDGLASTEAFFGQGTRLTVV.

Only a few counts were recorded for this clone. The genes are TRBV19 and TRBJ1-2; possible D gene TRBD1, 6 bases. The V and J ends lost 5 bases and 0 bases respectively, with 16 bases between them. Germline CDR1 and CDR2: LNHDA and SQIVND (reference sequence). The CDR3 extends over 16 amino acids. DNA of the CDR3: TGTGCCAGTAGTCCTTTCAGGGGTGAGGCTAACTATGGCTACACCTTC. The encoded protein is CASSPFRGEANYGYTF.

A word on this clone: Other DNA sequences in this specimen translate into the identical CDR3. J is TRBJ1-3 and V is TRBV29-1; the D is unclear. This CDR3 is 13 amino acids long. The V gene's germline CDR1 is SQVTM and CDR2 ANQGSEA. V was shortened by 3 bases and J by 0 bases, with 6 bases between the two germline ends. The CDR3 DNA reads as TGCAGCGTTGAGGGAGCCTCTGGAAACACCATATATTTT. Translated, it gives CSVEGASGNTIYF.

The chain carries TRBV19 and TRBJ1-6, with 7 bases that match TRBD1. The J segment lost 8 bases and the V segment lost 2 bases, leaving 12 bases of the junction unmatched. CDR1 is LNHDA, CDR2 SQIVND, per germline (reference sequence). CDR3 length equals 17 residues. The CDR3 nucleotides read TGTGCCAGTAGTATACGGACAGGAGGGGGTTCGGATTCACCCCTCCACTTT. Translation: CASSIRTGGGSDSPLHF.

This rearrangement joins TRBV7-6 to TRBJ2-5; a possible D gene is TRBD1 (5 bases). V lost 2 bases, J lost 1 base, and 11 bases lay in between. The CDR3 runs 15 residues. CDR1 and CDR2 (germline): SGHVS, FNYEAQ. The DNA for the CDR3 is TGTGCCAGCAGCTTATTCTCAGGGCTCCAAGAGACCCAGTACTTC. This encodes CASSLFSGLQETQYF. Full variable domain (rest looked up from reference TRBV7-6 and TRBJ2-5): GAGVSQSPRYKVTKRGQDVALRCDPISGHVSLYWYRQALGQGPEFLTYFNYEAQQDKSGLPNDRFSAERPEGSISTLTIQRTEQRDSAMYRCASSLFSGLQETQYFGPGTRLLVL.

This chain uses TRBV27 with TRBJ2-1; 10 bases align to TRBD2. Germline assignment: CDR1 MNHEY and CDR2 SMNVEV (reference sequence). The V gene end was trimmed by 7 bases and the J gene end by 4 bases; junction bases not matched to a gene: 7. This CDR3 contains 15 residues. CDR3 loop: CASTASGGGYNEQFF. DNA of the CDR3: TGTGCCAGCACCGCTAGCGGGGGAGGATACAATGAGCAGTTCTTC.

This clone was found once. The CDR3 spells CATRPGQGATGELFF. CDR3 coding DNA: TGTGCCACCAGACCGGGACAGGGGGCCACCGGGGAGCTGTTTTTT. This rearrangement joins TRBV24-1 to TRBJ2-2, with 12 nucleotides matching TRBD1. This CDR3 region has 15 residues. Trimming cost V 7 bases and J 4 bases; bases outside gene matches: 3. The germline gives CDR1 KGHDR, CDR2 SFDVKD.

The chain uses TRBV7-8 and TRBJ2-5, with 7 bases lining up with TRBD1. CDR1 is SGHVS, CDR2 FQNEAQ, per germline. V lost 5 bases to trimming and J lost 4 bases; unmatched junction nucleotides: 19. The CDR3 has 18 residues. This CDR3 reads CASSLVPLRQGVIETQYF. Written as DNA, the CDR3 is TGTGCCAGCAGCCTAGTGCCGTTGAGACAGGGTGTTATAGAGACCCAGTACTTC. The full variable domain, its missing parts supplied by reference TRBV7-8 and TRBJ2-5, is GAGVSQSPRYKVAKRGQDVALRCDPISGHVSLFWYQQALGQGPEFLTYFQNEAQLDKSGLPSDRFFAERPEGSVSTLKIQRTQQEDSAVYLCASSLVPLRQGVIETQYFGPGTRLLVL.

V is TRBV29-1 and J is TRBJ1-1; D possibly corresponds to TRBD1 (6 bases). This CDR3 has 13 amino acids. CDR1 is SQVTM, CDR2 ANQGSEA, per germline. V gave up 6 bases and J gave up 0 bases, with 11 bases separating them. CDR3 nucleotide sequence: TGCAGCGTCTTGACAGGCTTGAACACTGAAGCTTTCTTT. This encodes CSVLTGLNTEAFF. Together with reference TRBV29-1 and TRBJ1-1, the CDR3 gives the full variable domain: SAVISQKPSRDICQRGTSLTIQCQVDSQVTMMFWYRQQPGQSLTLIATANQGSEATYESGFVIDKFPISRPNLTFSTLTVSNMSPEDSSIYLCSVLTGLNTEAFFGQGTRLTVV.

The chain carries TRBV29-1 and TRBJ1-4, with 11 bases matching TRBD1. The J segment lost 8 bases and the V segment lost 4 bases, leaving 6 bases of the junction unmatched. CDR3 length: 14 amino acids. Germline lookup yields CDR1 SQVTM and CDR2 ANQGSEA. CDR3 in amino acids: CSVAVGTGGEKLFF. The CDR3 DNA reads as TGCAGCGTTGCAGTAGGGACAGGGGGGGAAAAACTGTTTTTT.

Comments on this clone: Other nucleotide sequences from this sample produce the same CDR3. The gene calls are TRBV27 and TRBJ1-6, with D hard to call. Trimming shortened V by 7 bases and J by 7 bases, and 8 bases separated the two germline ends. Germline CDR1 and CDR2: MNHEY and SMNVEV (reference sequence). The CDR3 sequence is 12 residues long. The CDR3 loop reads CASTGGNSPLHF. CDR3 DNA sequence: TGTGCCAGCACAGGAGGGAATTCACCCCTCCACTTT.

The chain's CDR3 is CASSLQGFLAEAFF. DNA of the CDR3: TGTGCCAGCAGCTTACAGGGGTTTTTAGCTGAAGCTTTCTTT. The V and J genes are TRBV5-8 and TRBJ1-1; 7 nucleotides align to TRBD1. The CDR3 has 14 amino acids. The V gene end was trimmed by 2 bases and the J gene end by 6 bases; junction bases not matched to a gene: 7. Germline V gene lookup returns CDR1 SGHTS and CDR2 YDEGEE.